This T cell receptor (beta chain) was recovered during a study of cytomegalovirus exposure and HLA in healthy donors. The ends were cut back, 3 bases at V and 4 bases at J, with 13 bases in the middle. The CDR3 consists of 15 residues. The germline CDR1 and CDR2 sequences are MNHNS and SASEGT. Points from the study as a whole: TRBV6-2, TRBV6-3 and some other V segments were excluded as indistinguishable. Many donors shared some public TCRs, even though most TCR sequences were rare.

Primers for the PCR totalled 60 Vbeta and 13 Jbeta. Clones were sequenced by immunoSEQ multiplex PCR, and TCRdb holds only the in-frame ones, with some missing. The profile shows around 140,000 clones, approximately 80% of them singletons. This clone showed up just a few times. Its antigen is not identified. This chain joins TRBV6-1 and TRBJ1-5, with no clear D. The sequenced material came from PBMCs. The receptor's source is a male donor in good health and CMV-seronegative. DNA of the CDR3: TGTGCCAGCAGTGACGATACAGTCCTTAATCAGCCCCAGCATTTT. Its translation: CASSDDTVLNQPQHF.